Presented here are 24 T cell receptor beta chains from one specimen sequenced in a study of blood T cell repertoires in COVID-19. Only in-frame clones appear in the TCRdb table, and some are missing; sequencing was by immunoSEQ multiplex PCR. The repertoire holds approximately 250,000 clones, 75% to 90% seen once, with approximately 4.2% in the top ten. Sequencing used PBMCs or T cells enriched from blood (not recorded which). The source is a young woman who had recovered from COVID-19.

CDR3 loop: CASSSGTSHYEQYF. CDR3 bases: TGTGCCAGCAGCTCCGGGACTAGTCACTACGAGCAGTACTTC. The chain couples TRBV2 to TRBJ2-7; TRBD2 aligns across 8 bases. The CDR3 spans 14 residues. Unmatched junction bases numbered 7, after V lost 6 bases and J lost 3 bases. CDR1 SNHLY and CDR2 FYNNEI come from the germline V gene.

This chain uses TRBV9 with TRBJ1-1; no clear D gene. Germline values: CDR1 SGDLS, CDR2 YYNGEE. V was pared by 1 base and J by 4 bases, with 14 bases between. This CDR3 contains 15 residues. The CDR3: CASSVSLVGGTEAFF. The CDR3 coding sequence is TGTGCCAGCAGCGTAAGTTTAGTTGGCGGCACTGAAGCTTTCTTT.

This clone is a singleton in its sample. The rearrangement joins TRBV6-5 to TRBJ1-1; 8 bases are a match to TRBD1. CDR3 size: 15 residues. Germline lookup yields CDR1 MNHEY and CDR2 SVGAGI. With 7 bases clipped from V and 1 base from J, the junction kept 8 bases outside the gene matches. In nucleotides, the CDR3 is TGTGCCAGCAACAAAAGACAGGGGAAGAACACTGAAGCTTTCTTT. This encodes CASNKRQGKNTEAFF.

This clone was picked up one time. CDR3 DNA: TGTGCCAGCACGAACAGGACTAGCGGAATACGGGACCTGAGGACCCAGTACTTC. Translated, it gives CASTNRTSGIRDLRTQYF. The rearrangement links TRBV5-6 to TRBJ2-5; 10 nucleotides align to TRBD2. This CDR3 comprises 18 residues. V lost 6 bases to trimming and J lost 7 bases; unmatched junction nucleotides: 21. CDR1 and CDR2 from the germline V gene are SGHDT and YYEEEE.

The chain links TRBV7-3 to TRBJ2-2; 13 nucleotides match TRBD2. CDR1 is SGHTA and CDR2 is FQGTGA in the germline V gene. The CDR3 extends over 19 amino acids. Trimming removed 2 bases from V and 5 bases from J; junction bases left unmatched: 11. In DNA, the CDR3 is TGTGCCAGCAGCTTAGCCCCTTCCGGACTAGCGGGAGTTACCGGGGAGCTGTTTTTT. Translating gives CASSLAPSGLAGVTGELFF.

There are a few counts of this clone. V and J are TRBV5-1 and TRBJ1-2; weak D call: TRBD1 (6 bases). Germline V CDR1 and CDR2: SGHRS, YFSETQ. This CDR3 has 14 amino acids. V was cut by 4 bases and J by 4 bases, with 14 bases left in between. DNA for the CDR3: TGCGCCAGCAGCGGGGATGGGGGGGCCTATGGCTACACCTTC. It translates to CASSGDGGAYGYTF.

Comment on this clone: The sample carries other DNA sequences with the same CDR3. The rearrangement links TRBV6-5 to TRBJ1-2; D is perhaps TRBD1 (6 bases). The CDR3 covers 13 residues. CDR1 is MNHEY and CDR2 is SVGAGI in the germline V gene. Trimming took off 6 bases at V and 2 bases at J, with 10 bases between the two ends. As DNA, the CDR3 is TGTGCCAGCAGGGAGACAGGCAACTATGGCTACACCTTC. Encoded protein: CASRETGNYGYTF.

The chain carries TRBV6-4 and TRBJ2-1; D may be TRBD2 (5 bases). Germline V gene lookup returns CDR1 MRHNA and CDR2 SNTAGT. Trimming took 6 bases from V and 7 from J, leaving 22 bases between them. This CDR3 has 16 amino acids. Written as DNA, the CDR3 is TGTGCCAGCAGAGCCTCGGGGAGAGGCCCTATGAATGAGCAGTTCTTC. Its protein is CASRASGRGPMNEQFF.

This chain links TRBV7-9 with TRBJ1-2; 8 nucleotides align to TRBD1. Looked up from germline, CDR1 is SEHNR and CDR2 is FQNEAQ (reference sequence). The trim removed 5 bases at V and 0 bases at J, leaving 5 bases unmatched. CDR3 length: 15 amino acids. CDR3 nucleotide sequence: TGTGCCAGCAGCGGGGACAGGACGGCTAACTATGGCTACACCTTC. Residues: CASSGDRTANYGYTF. The full variable domain, completed using reference TRBV7-9 and TRBJ1-2, is DTGVSQNPRHKITKRGQNVTFRCDPISEHNRLYWYRQTLGQGPEFLTYFQNEAQLEKSRLLSDRFSAERPKGSFSTLEIQRTEQGDSAMYLCASSGDRTANYGYTFGSGTRLTVV.

This chain uses TRBV7-9 with TRBJ2-1; 11 positions match TRBD2. With 6 bases clipped from V and 3 bases from J, the junction kept 4 bases outside the gene matches. The CDR3 has 15 residues. The germline gives CDR1 SEHNR, CDR2 FQNEAQ (reference sequence). The CDR3 loop reads CASSYGLAGYNEQFF. CDR3 DNA: TGTGCCAGCAGTTACGGACTAGCGGGCTACAATGAGCAGTTCTTC. The variable domain in full, completed from reference TRBV7-9 and TRBJ2-1, reads DTGVSQNPRHKITKRGQNVTFRCDPISEHNRLYWYRQTLGQGPEFLTYFQNEAQLEKSRLLSDRFSAERPKGSFSTLEIQRTEQGDSAMYLCASSYGLAGYNEQFFGPGTRLTVL.

J is TRBJ1-1 and V is TRBV18; D gene unclear. The CDR3 is 15 residues long. Germline V gene sequence: CDR1 KGHSH, CDR2 LQKENI. V was clipped by 0 bases and J by 8 bases, with 16 bases between them. CDR3 in amino acids: CASSPPAGEFPEAFF. CDR3 nucleotides: TGTGCCAGCTCACCACCGGCAGGTGAGTTCCCGGAAGCTTTCTTT.

The chain couples TRBV6-5 to TRBJ2-7; 13 bases line up with TRBD2. J gave up 2 bases and V 5 bases, and 3 bases lay outside the gene matches. The CDR3 has 15 amino acids. Germline-derived CDR1 and CDR2 are MNHEY and SVGAGI. The CDR3 sequence: CASSTGTSGTYEQYF. The CDR3 DNA sequence: TGTGCCAGCAGTACGGGGACTAGCGGGACCTACGAGCAGTACTTC.

This chain uses TRBV20-1 with TRBJ2-2; D gene uncertain. V lost 6 bases to trimming and J lost 7 bases, with 9 bases between them. Germline lookup yields CDR1 DFQATT and CDR2 SNEGSKA (reference sequence). This CDR3 has 11 amino acids. CDR3 DNA: TGCAGTGCAGAAGGAGTCGGGGAGCTGTTTTTT. This encodes CSAEGVGELFF.

The rearrangement joins TRBV4-2 to TRBJ2-1; TRBD2 agrees at 8 bases. Germline V gives CDR1 LGHNA, CDR2 YNFKEQ. Trimming took 0 bases from V and 4 from J; bases not matched to a gene: 5. This CDR3 is built from 16 residues. Here the CDR3 DNA reads TGTGCCAGCAGCCAAGATCATAGCGGGGTTTACAATGAGCAGTTCTTC. Translation: CASSQDHSGVYNEQFF.

This clone was recorded a few times. This sequence joins TRBV15 and TRBJ1-3; D is perhaps TRBD1 (6 bases). CDR1 and CDR2 from the germline V gene are LNHNV and YYDKDF (reference sequence). V dropped 5 bases and J dropped 0 bases, with 11 bases sitting between them. The CDR3 is 15 residues long. For the CDR3, the DNA is TGTGCCACCAGCGGACAGACAGTCTCTGGAAACACCATATATTTT. Encoded protein: CATSGQTVSGNTIYF.

The chain links TRBV7-2 to TRBJ2-2, with 8 bases identical to TRBD2. J gave up 2 bases and V 4 bases, and 6 bases lay outside the gene matches. Germline lookup yields CDR1 SGHTA and CDR2 FQGNSA. There are 16 residues in the CDR3. DNA of the CDR3: TGTGCCAGCAGCTCCTCCGGGACTAGAAACACCGGGGAGCTGTTTTTT. Amino acid sequence: CASSSSGTRNTGELFF.

In this sample, this clone turned up once. The rearrangement joins TRBV11-3 to TRBJ2-2; 7 bases match TRBD2. Trimming took 5 bases from V and 3 from J; bases not matched to a gene: 6. The CDR3 runs 15 residues. Germline lookup yields CDR1 SGHNT and CDR2 YENEEA. The CDR3 spells CASSPKTSHTGELFF. The DNA of the CDR3 is TGTGCCAGCAGCCCCAAGACTAGCCACACCGGGGAGCTGTTTTTT.

This chain uses TRBV11-3 with TRBJ2-7; 7 bases match TRBD2. The CDR3 runs 17 residues. Germline values: CDR1 SGHNT, CDR2 YENEEA. V shed 5 bases and J 7 bases; nucleotides not matched to a gene: 20. The CDR3 loop reads CASSPTRAGVGSGEQYF. CDR3 in DNA: TGTGCCAGCAGCCCGACGCGGGCGGGAGTGGGTTCGGGAGAGCAGTACTTC.

The rearrangement links TRBV11-3 to TRBJ2-1; tentative D call: TRBD2 (5 bases). The CDR3 consists of 12 residues. Trimming removed 3 bases at V and 8 bases at J, with 8 bases between. In germline, CDR1 is SGHNT, CDR2 YENEEA. Here the CDR3 reads CASSFEGYEQFF. The CDR3, as DNA: TGTGCCAGCAGCTTTGAGGGATATGAGCAGTTCTTC.

The chain carries TRBV24-1 and TRBJ2-1; D may be TRBD2 (6 bases). The ends were cut back, 1 base at V and 0 bases at J, with 9 bases in the middle. Germline CDR1 is KGHDR and CDR2 is SFDVKD. The CDR3 extends over 16 amino acids. CDR3 protein: CATSDFSGSSYNEQFF. For the CDR3, the DNA is TGTGCCACCAGTGATTTTTCCGGGAGCTCCTACAATGAGCAGTTCTTC.

This chain connects TRBV4-3 to TRBJ1-1; the D gene is possibly TRBD1 (5 bases). The CDR3 spans 16 residues. Trimming cost V 2 bases and J 0 bases, with 13 bases left between them. Germline V gene lookup returns CDR1 LGHNA and CDR2 YSLEER. In nucleotides, the CDR3 is TGCGCCAGCAGCCAAAGATTTACAGGACTGAACACTGAAGCTTTCTTT. Its protein is CASSQRFTGLNTEAFF.

The rearrangement links TRBV7-8 to TRBJ1-1; the match to TRBD1 covers 7 bases. J was trimmed by 0 bases and V by 5 bases; bases with no gene match: 12. Germline lookup yields CDR1 SGHVS and CDR2 FQNEAQ. This CDR3 region has 17 residues. CDR3 DNA: TGTGCCAGCAGCCCAAGACAGGGACGAAGTGTGAACACTGAAGCTTTCTTT. Its protein is CASSPRQGRSVNTEAFF.

V gene TRBV4-3 combines with J gene TRBJ2-4; 12 bases map to TRBD2. Germline CDR1 LGHNA, CDR2 YSLEER. This CDR3 is 18 amino acids long. The J segment lost 2 bases and the V segment lost 0 bases, leaving 5 bases of the junction unmatched. CDR3 nucleotides: TGCGCCAGCAGCCAAGATCCTAGCGGGAGGGCGTCCAAAAACATTCAGTACTTC. This codes for CASSQDPSGRASKNIQYF.

The V call is TRBV6-5, the J call TRBJ2-5; 8 bases are a match to TRBD2. V lost 5 bases, J lost 9 bases, and 8 bases stayed unmatched. This CDR3 spans 13 amino acids. Germline lookup yields CDR1 MNHEY and CDR2 SVGAGI. The DNA of the CDR3 is TGTGCCAGCAGTCCTCTAGCGGGCGGGGCCCAGTACTTC. As protein: CASSPLAGGAQYF.